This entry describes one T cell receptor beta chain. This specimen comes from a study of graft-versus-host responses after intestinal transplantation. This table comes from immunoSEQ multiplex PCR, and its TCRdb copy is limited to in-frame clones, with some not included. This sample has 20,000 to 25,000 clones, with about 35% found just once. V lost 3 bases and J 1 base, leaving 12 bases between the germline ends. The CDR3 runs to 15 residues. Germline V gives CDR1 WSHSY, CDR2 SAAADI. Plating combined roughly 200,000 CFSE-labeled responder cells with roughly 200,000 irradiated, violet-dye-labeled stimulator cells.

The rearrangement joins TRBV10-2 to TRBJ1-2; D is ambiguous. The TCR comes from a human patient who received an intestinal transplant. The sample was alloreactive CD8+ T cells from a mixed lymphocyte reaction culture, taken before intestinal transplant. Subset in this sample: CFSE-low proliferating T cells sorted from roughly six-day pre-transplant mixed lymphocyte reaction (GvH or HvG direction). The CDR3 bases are TGCGCCAGCAGTGATTTAGGATGGGGTAACTATGGCTACACCTTC. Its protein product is CASSDLGWGNYGYTF.